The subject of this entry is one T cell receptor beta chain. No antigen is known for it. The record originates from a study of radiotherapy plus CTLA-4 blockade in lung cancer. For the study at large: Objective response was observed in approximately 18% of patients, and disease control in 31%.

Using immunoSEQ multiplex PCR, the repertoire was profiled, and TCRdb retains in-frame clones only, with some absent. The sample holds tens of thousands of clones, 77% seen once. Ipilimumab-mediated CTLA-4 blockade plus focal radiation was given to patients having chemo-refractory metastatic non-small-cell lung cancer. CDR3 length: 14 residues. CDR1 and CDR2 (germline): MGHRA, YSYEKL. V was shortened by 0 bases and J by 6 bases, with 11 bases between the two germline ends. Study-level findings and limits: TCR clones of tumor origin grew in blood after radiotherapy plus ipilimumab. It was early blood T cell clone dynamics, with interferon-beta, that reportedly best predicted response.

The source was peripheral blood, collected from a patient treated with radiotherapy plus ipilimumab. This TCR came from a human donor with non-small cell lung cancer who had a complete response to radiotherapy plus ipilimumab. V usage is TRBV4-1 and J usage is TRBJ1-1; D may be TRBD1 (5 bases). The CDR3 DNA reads TGCGCCAGCAGCCAAGATCTTCGGGGGGCTGAAGCTTTCTTT. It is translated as CASSQDLRGAEAFF.